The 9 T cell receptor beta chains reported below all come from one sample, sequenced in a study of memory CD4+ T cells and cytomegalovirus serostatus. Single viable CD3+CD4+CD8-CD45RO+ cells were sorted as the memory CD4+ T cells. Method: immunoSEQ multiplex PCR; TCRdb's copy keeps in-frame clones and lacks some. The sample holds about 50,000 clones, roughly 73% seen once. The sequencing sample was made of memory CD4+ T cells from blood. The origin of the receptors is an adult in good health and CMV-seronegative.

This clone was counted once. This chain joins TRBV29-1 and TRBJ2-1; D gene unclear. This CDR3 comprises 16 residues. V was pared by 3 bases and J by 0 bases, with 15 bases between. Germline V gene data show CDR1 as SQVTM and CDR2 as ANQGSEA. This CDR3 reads CSVEDPAGPSYNEQFF. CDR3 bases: TGCAGCGTTGAGGATCCGGCAGGACCCTCCTACAATGAGCAGTTCTTC.

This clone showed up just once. CDR3 residues: CASSRTSGNYEQYF. CDR3 DNA: TGTGCCAGCAGTCGAACTAGCGGGAACTACGAGCAGTACTTC. The gene calls are TRBV27 and TRBJ2-7, with 10 positions matching TRBD2. Germline lookup yields CDR1 MNHEY and CDR2 SMNVEV (reference sequence). The ends lost 5 bases at V and 3 bases at J; junction bases unmatched: 4. This CDR3 has 14 amino acids.

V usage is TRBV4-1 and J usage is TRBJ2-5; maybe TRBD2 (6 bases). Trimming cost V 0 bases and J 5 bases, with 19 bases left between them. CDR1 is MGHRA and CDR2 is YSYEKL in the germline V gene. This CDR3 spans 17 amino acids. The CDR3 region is CASSQDRSGHGQETQYF. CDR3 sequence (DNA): TGCGCCAGCAGCCAAGATCGGAGCGGGCACGGCCAGGAGACCCAGTACTTC.

Here the CDR3 DNA reads TGTGCCAGCAGCTTAGCCCTCGGCCGGGTCTACAATGAGCAGTTCTTC. It yields the protein CASSLALGRVYNEQFF. The rearrangement links TRBV7-2 to TRBJ2-1; D is undetermined. CDR3 size: 16 residues. Germline values: CDR1 SGHTA, CDR2 FQGNSA. Trimming removed 0 bases at V and 3 bases at J, with 12 bases between.

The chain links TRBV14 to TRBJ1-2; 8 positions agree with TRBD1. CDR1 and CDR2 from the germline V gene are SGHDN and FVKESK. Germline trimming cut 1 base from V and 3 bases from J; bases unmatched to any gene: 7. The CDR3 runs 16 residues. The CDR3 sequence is CASSQGRTGLHYGYTF. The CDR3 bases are TGTGCCAGCAGCCAAGGGAGGACAGGGCTGCACTATGGCTACACCTTC.

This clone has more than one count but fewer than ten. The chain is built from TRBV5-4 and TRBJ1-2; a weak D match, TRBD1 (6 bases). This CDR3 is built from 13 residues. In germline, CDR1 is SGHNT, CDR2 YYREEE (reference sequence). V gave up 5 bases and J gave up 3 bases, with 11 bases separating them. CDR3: CASSSNRDYGYTF. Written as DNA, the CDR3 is TGTGCCAGCAGTTCTAACAGGGACTATGGCTACACCTTC.

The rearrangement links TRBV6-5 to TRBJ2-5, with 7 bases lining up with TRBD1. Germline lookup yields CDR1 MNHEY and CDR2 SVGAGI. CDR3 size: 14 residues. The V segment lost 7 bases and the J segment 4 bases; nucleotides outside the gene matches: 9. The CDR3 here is CASNALQGPETQYF. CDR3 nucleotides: TGTGCCAGCAATGCATTACAGGGGCCAGAGACCCAGTACTTC.

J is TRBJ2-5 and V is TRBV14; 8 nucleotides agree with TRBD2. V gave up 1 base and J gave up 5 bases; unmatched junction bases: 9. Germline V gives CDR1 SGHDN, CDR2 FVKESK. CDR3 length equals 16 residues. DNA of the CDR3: TGTGCCAGCAGCCAAGTAGGCGGGGGGACGGGGGAGACCCAGTACTTC. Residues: CASSQVGGGTGETQYF.

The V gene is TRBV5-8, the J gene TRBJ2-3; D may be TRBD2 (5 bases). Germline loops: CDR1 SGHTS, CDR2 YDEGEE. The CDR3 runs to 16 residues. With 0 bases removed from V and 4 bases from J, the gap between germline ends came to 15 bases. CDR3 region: CASSLGTGNSADTQYF. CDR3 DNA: TGTGCCAGCAGCTTGGGAACCGGGAACTCGGCAGATACGCAGTATTTT.